A selection of T cell receptor beta chains follows, all from one sample in a study of blood T cell repertoires in COVID-19. Sequencing was performed with immunoSEQ multiplex PCR; in TCRdb, only in-frame clones are kept and a portion is missing. The sample consists of fewer than 350,000 clones, under 90% of them appearing once. The sequencing sample was made of PBMCs or T cells enriched from blood (not recorded which). The origin of the receptors is a man between 60 and 75 years old who had recovered from COVID-19. CDR3s include the opening cysteine and the closing phenylalanine or tryptophan. Fields, in order: J gene, clone size, V gene, D gene, CDR3 DNA, CDR3 protein. A D gene is named only where the DNA matches it firmly. For some rows the clone size is stated as once, few or many, or as a class when expanded; others skip it.

>TRBJ2-1|once|TRBV6-1|TRBD1
TGTGCCAGCAGTGAGGGACAGGGAGTCAATGAGCAGTTCTTC
CASSEGQGVNEQFF
>TRBJ1-1|-|TRBV7-2|-
TGTGCCAGCAGCTTAGCGCCAGGGGTCGCTGAAGCTTTCTTT
CASSLAPGVAEAFF
>TRBJ1-1|-|TRBV5-1|-
TGCGCCAGCAGCTTTAGTGGGGGCGCAGACACTGAAGCTTTCTTT
CASSFSGGADTEAFF
>TRBJ2-1|-|TRBV27|-
TGTGCCAGCAGTTTATTTAGAGCGGCCAATGAGCAGTTCTTC
CASSLFRAANEQFF
>TRBJ2-3|-|TRBV9|TRBD2
TGTGCCAGCAGCGTAGTTCAGGGGAGCGGCGGACTAGCGGGAGGTCAAGATACGCAGTATTTT
CASSVVQGSGGLAGGQDTQYF
>TRBJ1-3|-|TRBV9|-
TGTGCCAGCAGCGTAACCCTCCCGGGGATCTCTGGAAACACCATATATTTT
CASSVTLPGISGNTIYF
>TRBJ1-2|-|TRBV7-9|-
TGTGCCAGCAGCTTAGCCCAGGGGTACTCTGGCTACACCTTC
CASSLAQGYSGYTF
>TRBJ2-1|-|TRBV9|TRBD2
TGTGCCAGCAGCGTAGACGCTAGCGGGGCCTACAATGAGCAGTTCTTC
CASSVDASGAYNEQFF
>TRBJ1-1|-|TRBV5-1|-
TGCGCCAGCAGCTTGTATCACAGGACGAACACTGAAGCTTTCTTT
CASSLYHRTNTEAFF
>TRBJ2-1|-|TRBV11-2|TRBD1
TGTGCCAGCAGGCCCGCGGGACAGGGTAACTCCTACAATGAGCAGTTCTTC
CASRPAGQGNSYNEQFF
>TRBJ2-3|-|TRBV7-2|-
TGTGCCAGCAGCTTGAGTCGGTCCTACACAGATACGCAGTATTTT
CASSLSRSYTDTQYF
>TRBJ1-5|once|TRBV27|-
TGTGCCAGCAGTTTGCGTAGCAATCAGCCCCAGCATTTT
CASSLRSNQPQHF
>TRBJ2-7|-|TRBV5-3|-
TGTGCCAGAAGCTTGGGCAGGGGGGCCTACGAGCAGTACTTC
CARSLGRGAYEQYF
>TRBJ2-7|-|TRBV27|-
TGTGCCAGCAGCAAAACAGGCCTCCATGCCTACGAGCAGTACTTC
CASSKTGLHAYEQYF
>TRBJ2-5|-|TRBV27|-
TGTGCCAGCAGTTTAGGTGGAGCGGCGGAGACCCAGTACTTC
CASSLGGAAETQYF
>TRBJ2-2|few|TRBV7-2|TRBD2
TGTGCCAGCAGCCCGCCGGGACTAGCTAACACCGGGGAGCTGTTTTTT
CASSPPGLANTGELFF
>TRBJ1-4|-|TRBV18|-
TGCGCCAGCTCACCCGCGGCAGCAACTAATGAAAAACTGTTTTTT
CASSPAAATNEKLFF